Below, 32 T cell receptor beta chains from the same sample are listed, as sequenced in a study of identical twins. From the 5' RACE reads, TCRdb called clonotypes with MiXCR, one entry per CDR3 protein. The sample holds around 670,000 distinct CDR3 sequences, 5.5% to 7.5% seen once. The sequencing sample was made of naive T cells sorted from blood. The receptor set was obtained from a man in his late teens or twenties in good health.

This clonotype has at least ten counts. The J gene is TRBJ2-1, the V gene TRBV12-3 or TRBV12-4, with D uncertain. The CDR3 spans 14 residues. V lost 1 base and J lost 3, with 7 bases in between. This CDR3 is CASSLDESYNEQFF. CDR3 coding DNA: TGTGCCAGCAGTTTAGACGAGAGCTACAATGAGCAGTTCTTC.

As concerns this clonotype: With a much larger clone just one base away, this may be a read error. The chain joins TRBV25-1 to TRBJ2-5; D not resolved. The DNA end is more similar to TRBJ2-1, so the J call may be wrong. The germline V gene has CDR1 MGHDK and CDR2 SYGVNS. This CDR3 region has 11 residues. DNA of the CDR3: TGTGGGACGGCTGACCGGGCGACCCAGTTCTTC. This codes for CGTADRATQFF.

V gene TRBV27 combines with J gene TRBJ2-1; D unresolved. CDR3 length: 14 residues. V lost 3 bases to trimming and J lost 3 bases, with 9 bases between them. Germline V lookup: CDR1 MNHEY, CDR2 SMNVEV (reference sequence). CDR3 coding DNA: TGTGCCAGCAGTTTCGGGCACATCTACAATGAGCAGTTCTTC. Protein: CASSFGHIYNEQFF.

The rearrangement joins TRBV20-1 to TRBJ2-7, with D possibly being TRBD2 (5 bases). V lost 1 base and J lost 6, with 19 bases in between. Germline V lookup: CDR1 DFQATT, CDR2 SNEGSKA (reference sequence). The CDR3 loop spans 15 amino acids. The CDR3 DNA reads as TGCAGTGCTAGAGCCCCGGACTCTGGGTCGGGCGAGCAGTACTTC. This encodes CSARAPDSGSGEQYF.

This clonotype was seen at least ten times. This chain uses TRBV6-5 with TRBJ1-3, with a weak D call TRBD1 (5 bases). With 2 bases removed from V and 1 base from J, the gap between germline ends came to 6 bases. This CDR3 comprises 14 residues. In germline, CDR1 is MNHEY, CDR2 SVGAGI. The CDR3 sequence: CASSYEGSGNTIYF. The CDR3 DNA sequence: TGTGCCAGCAGTTACGAGGGGTCTGGAAACACCATATATTTT.

This clonotype was picked up many times. The chain combines TRBV10-3 with TRBJ2-3, with 9 positions matching TRBD1. V shed 10 bases, J shed 6 bases, and the junction held 14 bases outside the gene matches. Germline CDR1 is ENHRY and CDR2 is SYGVKD. This CDR3 has 15 amino acids. DNA of the CDR3: TGTGCCACCTACACCCCGGGACAGGGTACCGATACGCAGTATTTT. Encoded protein: CATYTPGQGTDTQYF.

This clonotype has a count of ten or more. The chain employs TRBV4-3 and TRBJ2-1; the match to TRBD2 covers 7 bases. The V and J ends lost 2 bases and 10 bases, in that order; junction bases with no gene match: 5. CDR1 is LGHNA and CDR2 is YSLEER in the germline V gene. The CDR3 length is 13 residues. The CDR3 DNA reads TGCGCCAGCAGCCAAAACTTGGGAGGGGAGCAGTTCTTC. Protein: CASSQNLGGEQFF.

The table lists this clonotype with many counts. The chain couples TRBV25-1 to TRBJ2-1, with a possible D match to TRBD2 (5 bases). V dropped 6 bases and J dropped 12 bases, with 15 bases sitting between them. This CDR3 region has 12 residues. Germline CDR1 is MGHDK and CDR2 is SYGVNS. CDR3 protein: CASRSASRGQFF. As DNA, the CDR3 is TGTGCCAGCAGATCCGCTAGTCGGGGGCAGTTCTTC.

This clonotype was found a few times. The chain recombines TRBV18 with TRBJ1-1, with D unclear. CDR1 is KGHSH, CDR2 LQKENI, per germline. V lost 3 bases, J lost 4 bases, and 12 bases lay in between. The CDR3 covers 14 residues. CDR3 loop: CASSPGVSRTEAFF. The CDR3 DNA reads TGTGCCAGCTCACCTGGGGTTTCTCGCACTGAAGCTTTCTTT.

This clonotype has at least ten counts. J is TRBJ2-2 and V is TRBV9, with D possibly being TRBD2 (5 bases). Germline V gene sequence: CDR1 SGDLS, CDR2 YYNGEE. The CDR3 length is 17 residues. Between the trimmed V and J ends, which lost 0 bases and 7 bases, there was a span of 19 bases. CDR3 coding DNA: TGTGCCAGCAGCGTAGATTGGGGAGATGGTACATACGGGGAGCTGTTTTTT. It codes for CASSVDWGDGTYGELFF.

In its sample, this clonotype is medium-sized. The junction does not match germline at one end; this may be a read error. The V gene is TRBV5-1, the J gene TRBJ1-2; unclear D gene. The CDR3 runs 13 residues. Germline CDR1 and CDR2: SGHRS and YFSETQ. Here the CDR3 reads CASSLARDYGYTF. DNA for the CDR3: TGTGCCAGCAGTTTAGCACGGGACTATGGCTACACCTTC.

This clonotype was seen ten or more times. The chain links TRBV25-1 to TRBJ2-3, with D perhaps matching TRBD2 (5 bases). Germline assignment: CDR1 MGHDK and CDR2 SYGVNS. V lost 6 bases and J lost 5, with 18 bases in between. The CDR3 has 15 residues. The DNA for the CDR3 is TGTGCCAGCAGGAGTACGGGGTTTAAGGGAGATACGCAGTATTTT. Amino acid sequence: CASRSTGFKGDTQYF.

The chain carries TRBV12-3 or TRBV12-4 and TRBJ2-7; D may be TRBD1 or TRBD2 (5 bases each). CDR3 size: 12 residues. V was shortened by 1 base and J by 7 bases, with 8 bases between the two germline ends. This CDR3 reads CASSLGGEEQYF. CDR3 coding DNA: TGTGCCAGCAGTTTAGGAGGGGAAGAGCAGTACTTC.

Many counts were recorded for this clonotype. The junction and the germline gene differ at one end; a read error may be behind it. The V call is TRBV6-1, the J call TRBJ2-4; 10 bases map to TRBD2. The CDR3 consists of 15 residues. The germline V gene encodes CDR1 MNHNS and CDR2 SASEGT. CDR3 sequence reads: CASSKAGGSKNIQYF. For the CDR3, the DNA is TGTGCCAGCAGTAAAGCGGGAGGGTCCAAAAACATTCAGTACTTC.

The chain uses TRBV9 and TRBJ2-2; the match to TRBD2 covers 7 bases. Germline CDR1 is SGDLS and CDR2 is YYNGEE. The CDR3 runs 14 residues. The J segment lost 4 bases and the V segment lost 3 bases, leaving 3 bases of the junction unmatched. For the CDR3, the DNA is TGTGCCAGCAGCGCCCCGGGGGGCACCGGGGAGCTGTTTTTT. This gives the protein CASSAPGGTGELFF.

This clonotype was found many times. The chain uses TRBV6-6 and TRBJ1-1; D remains unclear. V was trimmed by 6 bases and J by 7 bases, leaving 12 bases between them. Germline CDR1 and CDR2: MNHNY and SVGAGI (reference sequence). CDR3 size: 12 residues. This chain's CDR3 is CASSPNRVEAFF. As DNA, the CDR3 is TGTGCCAGCAGCCCTAACAGAGTTGAAGCTTTCTTT.

Ten or more counts support this clonotype. The chain carries TRBV4-1 and TRBJ2-1, with 10 bases matching TRBD2. The V segment lost 4 bases and the J segment 3 bases; nucleotides outside the gene matches: 9. Germline CDR1 and CDR2: MGHRA and YSYEKL. The CDR3 runs to 17 residues. The chain's CDR3 is CASSPNLAGVGYNEQFF. The CDR3 coding sequence is TGCGCCAGCAGCCCAAACCTAGCGGGAGTAGGCTACAATGAGCAGTTCTTC.

Only a few counts were recorded for this clonotype. The V gene is TRBV20-1, the J gene TRBJ2-5; TRBD2 aligns across 12 bases. Germline CDR1 and CDR2: DFQATT and SNEGSKA (reference sequence). This CDR3 is 15 amino acids long. J lost 2 bases, V lost 1 base, and 2 bases had no gene match. The CDR3 region has the DNA TGCAGTGCTAGAGGGACTAGCGGGGAACAAGAGACCCAGTACTTC. This codes for CSARGTSGEQETQYF.

This clonotype has ten or more counts. This chain uses TRBV7-9 with TRBJ2-5, with D possibly matching TRBD1 (6 bases). The CDR3 has 16 amino acids. Trimming pared 1 base from V and 2 bases from J, leaving 14 bases between. CDR1 and CDR2 (germline): SEHNR, FQNEAQ (reference sequence). As DNA, the CDR3 is TGTGCCAGCAGCTTAGTTGCAGGGGCCCTTCAAGAGACCCAGTACTTC. Amino acids: CASSLVAGALQETQYF.

The rearrangement joins TRBV6-2 or TRBV6-3 to TRBJ1-1; possibly TRBD1 for D (6 bases). V was pared by 5 bases and J by 8 bases, with 21 bases between. The CDR3 has 15 amino acids. Per germline, CDR1 MNHEY and CDR2 SVGEGT. The CDR3 DNA sequence: TGTGCCAGCAGTCCCCGGGGAACAGGGTCTTACGAAGCTTTCTTT. This codes for CASSPRGTGSYEAFF.

This clonotype was detected ten times or more. The CDR3 bases are TGTGCCAGCAGTTTTCTAGAGATCGGGGAGCTGTTTTTT. Its protein is CASSFLEIGELFF. The chain joins TRBV12-3 or TRBV12-4 to TRBJ2-2; D remains ambiguous. Trimming stripped 3 bases from V and 7 bases from J, with 9 bases between. The CDR3 length is 13 residues.

There are many counts of this clonotype. J is TRBJ2-1 and V is TRBV27; TRBD1 matches 9 bases. Unmatched junction bases numbered 8, after V lost 4 bases and J lost 10 bases. Germline loops: CDR1 MNHEY, CDR2 SMNVEV (reference sequence). This CDR3 has 14 amino acids. This chain's CDR3 is CASSSRTGVSEQFF. CDR3 nucleotides: TGTGCCAGCAGTTCCCGGACAGGGGTGAGCGAGCAGTTCTTC.

In this sample, this clonotype turned up a few times. The chain carries TRBV3-1 and TRBJ2-7; D not certain. The CDR3 loop spans 12 amino acids. Germline loops: CDR1 LGHDT, CDR2 YNNKEL (reference sequence). Trimming stripped 8 bases from V and 7 bases from J, with 15 bases between. This CDR3 is CASSFRPQEQYF. The CDR3, as DNA: TGTGCCAGCTCCTTCCGGCCGCAGGAGCAGTACTTC.

This clonotype occurred many times. This chain uses TRBV12-3 or TRBV12-4 with TRBJ2-2; the D gene is possibly TRBD2 (6 bases). This CDR3 contains 13 residues. V was clipped by 3 bases and J by 6 bases, with 8 bases between them. The CDR3 sequence is CASSLGGPGELFF. Here the CDR3 DNA reads TGTGCCAGCAGTTTGGGAGGCCCCGGGGAGCTGTTTTTT.

This clonotype was seen repeatedly, ten times or more. The chain recombines TRBV4-2 with TRBJ2-2; D remains unclear. V was cut by 1 base and J by 1 base, with 4 bases left in between. The CDR3 is 14 amino acids. Looked up from germline, CDR1 is LGHNA and CDR2 is YNFKEQ. The CDR3 DNA reads TGTGCCAGCAGCCAAGCAGAGAACACCGGGGAGCTGTTTTTT. As protein: CASSQAENTGELFF.

The chain uses TRBV6-4 and TRBJ2-1, with D unresolved. Trimming shortened V by 0 bases and J by 10 bases, and 16 bases separated the two germline ends. Per germline, CDR1 MRHNA and CDR2 SNTAGT. This CDR3 has 15 residues. The CDR3 protein is CASSDSGVPLVEQFF. The CDR3 nucleotides are TGTGCCAGCAGTGACTCTGGTGTCCCCCTTGTAGAGCAGTTCTTC.

In this sample, this clonotype turned up many times. The V and J genes are TRBV29-1 and TRBJ2-1; 8 bases agree with TRBD1. Trimming at V came to 3 bases and at J to 4 bases, leaving 5 bases not matched to a gene. This CDR3 spans 14 amino acids. The germline gives CDR1 SQVTM, CDR2 ANQGSEA. The CDR3 DNA reads TGCAGCGTTGACGGACAGGGCTTATACAATGAGCAGTTCTTC. Protein sequence: CSVDGQGLYNEQFF.

This clonotype has a handful of counts. V is TRBV25-1 and J is TRBJ2-2; 9 bases are shared with TRBD2. After removal of 6 bases from V and 9 bases from J, the junction contained 17 bases not matched to a gene. Germline lookup yields CDR1 MGHDK and CDR2 SYGVNS. CDR3 length: 17 amino acids. The DNA for the CDR3 is TGTGCCAGCAGCTCGTCCGGACTAGCGAGAACTAACAGGGAGCTGTTTTTT. As protein: CASSSSGLARTNRELFF. Filled out from reference TRBV25-1 and TRBJ2-2, the complete variable domain reads EADIYQTPRYLVIGTGKKITLECSQTMGHDKMYWYQQDPGMELHLIHYSYGVNSTEKGDLSSESTVSRIRTEHFPLTLESARPSHTSQYLCASSSSGLARTNRELFFGEGSRLTVL.

This clonotype has ten or more counts. The chain couples TRBV29-1 to TRBJ2-3; 9 bases align to TRBD1. V was clipped by 7 bases and J by 1 base; unmatched bases: 3. There are 13 residues in the CDR3. Per the germline V gene, CDR1 is SQVTM and CDR2 is ANQGSEA. Here the CDR3 DNA reads TGCAGCGCGGGGGACAGGGGCACAGATACGCAGTATTTT. This sequence encodes CSAGDRGTDTQYF.

This clonotype was recorded at least ten times. This chain connects TRBV12-3 or TRBV12-4 to TRBJ2-5, with D possibly being TRBD2 (7 bases). V was clipped by 4 bases and J by 3 bases, with 18 bases between them. The CDR3 loop spans 16 amino acids. For the CDR3, the DNA is TGTGCCAGCAGTTCGCTTGGGGGGGCCCTTAAAGAGACCCAGTACTTC. It is translated as CASSSLGGALKETQYF.

The sample holds many counts of this clonotype. This chain links TRBV20-1 with TRBJ1-4; D is possibly TRBD1 (5 bases). V lost 0 bases and J 6 bases, leaving 14 bases between the germline ends. The germline V gene encodes CDR1 DFQATT and CDR2 SNEGSKA (reference sequence). The CDR3 contains 15 residues. The CDR3 here is CSARDLRTGDEKLFF. The CDR3, as DNA: TGCAGTGCTAGAGATTTGAGGACGGGGGATGAAAAACTGTTTTTT.

This clonotype has more than one count but fewer than ten. The chain employs TRBV19 and TRBJ2-2; D may be TRBD1 or TRBD2 (6 bases each). The V gene lost 9 bases and the J gene lost 7 bases, with 21 bases spanning the gap. This CDR3 comprises 15 residues. CDR1 LNHDA and CDR2 SQIVND come from the germline V gene (reference sequence). Here the CDR3 DNA reads TGTGCCAGCCGGGGATTGGGGGGCGAGAGCGGGGAGCTGTTTTTT. This translates into CASRGLGGESGELFF. The full variable domain, its missing parts supplied by reference TRBV19 and TRBJ2-2, is DGGITQSPKYLFRKEGQNVTLSCEQNLNHDAMYWYRQDPGQGLRLIYYSQIVNDFQKGDIAEGYSVSREKKESFPLTVTSAQKNPTAFYLCASRGLGGESGELFFGEGSRLTVL.